The 20 T cell receptor beta chains listed next were all sequenced from one sample in a study of cytomegalovirus exposure and HLA in healthy donors. Researchers ran the PCR with 60 Vbeta and 13 Jbeta primers. TCRdb's copy holds only in-frame clones and misses some; the assay was immunoSEQ multiplex PCR. The table has hundreds of thousands of clones, about 70% seen once. The sequencing input was PBMCs. The receptors here all came from a woman between 25 and 40 years old in good health and CMV-seronegative.

A single count supports this clone. The CDR3 spells CASSLETGGSNTEAFF. The DNA for the CDR3 is TGTGCCAGCAGCCTCGAGACAGGGGGGTCGAACACTGAAGCTTTCTTT. V and J are TRBV5-8 and TRBJ1-1, with 9 bases aligning to TRBD1. The germline gives CDR1 SGHTS, CDR2 YDEGEE. Losses at the gene ends were 4 bases for V and 1 base for J; bases not matched to a gene: 8. CDR3 length: 16 amino acids.

CDR3 residues: CAWSVGGGTQYF. The CDR3 DNA is TGTGCCTGGAGTGTTGGAGGCGGGACCCAGTACTTC. V gene TRBV30 combines with J gene TRBJ2-5; perhaps TRBD2 as D (5 bases). Between the trimmed V and J ends, which lost 0 bases and 7 bases, there was a span of 9 bases. Germline lookup yields CDR1 GTSNPN and CDR2 SVGIG (reference sequence). This CDR3 region has 12 residues.

The chain combines TRBV11-3 with TRBJ2-5; D is perhaps TRBD1 (6 bases). There are 15 residues in the CDR3. The V gene's germline CDR1 is SGHNT and CDR2 YENEEA. Trimming stripped 5 bases from V and 1 base from J, with 14 bases between. The DNA of the CDR3 is TGTGCCAGCAGCCAGGACAGTCAAGTCCAAGAGACCCAGTACTTC. It encodes CASSQDSQVQETQYF. The whole variable domain, remainder taken from reference TRBV11-3 and TRBJ2-5, is EAGVVQSPRYKIIEKKQPVAFWCNPISGHNTLYWYLQNLGQGPELLIRYENEEAVDDSQLPKDRFSAERLKGVDSTLKIQPAELGDSAVYLCASSQDSQVQETQYFGPGTRLLVL.

The V call is TRBV6-1, the J call TRBJ1-3; D unclear. The CDR3 has 14 residues. V was clipped by 6 bases and J by 0 bases, with 9 bases between them. The germline V gene has CDR1 MNHNS and CDR2 SASEGT. The CDR3 spells CASRQRASGNTIYF. CDR3 bases: TGTGCCAGCAGGCAGCGGGCCTCTGGAAACACCATATATTTT.

CDR3 amino acids: CASRDQGEGYTF. The CDR3 DNA is TGTGCCAGCAGAGATCAGGGGGAAGGCTACACCTTC. The genes are TRBV7-9 and TRBJ1-2, with 7 bases fitting TRBD1. Germline CDR1 is SEHNR and CDR2 is FQNEAQ (reference sequence). This CDR3 contains 12 residues. The J segment lost 8 bases and the V segment lost 6 bases, leaving 6 bases of the junction unmatched.

The sample holds a few counts of this clone. This sequence joins TRBV5-4 and TRBJ1-2, with D perhaps TRBD1 (5 bases). CDR1 is SGHNT and CDR2 is YYREEE in the germline V gene (reference sequence). This CDR3 has 16 residues. Between the trimmed V and J ends, which lost 4 bases and 5 bases, there was a span of 21 bases. The CDR3 bases are TGTGCCAGCAGCCAAGATAGGAGGGGCGCGGAGTATGGCTACACCTTC. It translates to CASSQDRRGAEYGYTF.

In this sample, this clone turned up a few times. This chain links TRBV19 with TRBJ2-5, with D perhaps matching TRBD1 (6 bases). The V end was cut by 7 bases, the J end by 4 bases, with 16 bases between. The CDR3 runs 14 residues. CDR1 LNHDA and CDR2 SQIVND come from the germline V gene (reference sequence). DNA for the CDR3: TGTGCCAGTAAGAGGGACACTGGAAGAGAGACCCAGTACTTC. Translating it yields CASKRDTGRETQYF.

The chain links TRBV21-1 to TRBJ2-1; the table's D call TRBD1 went unverified against the DNA. TRBV21-1 is shown as a pseudogene. The CDR3 has 18 residues. The CDR3 nucleotides read TGTGCCAGCAGCTTCCCCGGCAGAAGGCAGGGGGTCTACAATGAGCAGTTCTTC. Amino acids: CASSFPGRRQGVYNEQFF.

The chain recombines TRBV6-5 with TRBJ2-7, with 11 bases that match TRBD2. There are 14 residues in the CDR3. Losses at the gene ends were 5 bases for V and 3 bases for J; bases not matched to a gene: 3. The V gene's germline CDR1 is MNHEY and CDR2 SVGAGI. CDR3 in amino acids: CASSRLAGSYEQYF. CDR3 bases: TGTGCCAGCAGTAGACTAGCGGGGAGCTACGAGCAGTACTTC.

The chain uses TRBV30 and TRBJ2-1; D perhaps matches TRBD2 (6 bases). Trimming took 8 bases from V and 0 from J, leaving 14 bases between them. Germline CDR1 and CDR2: GTSNPN and SVGIG (reference sequence). This CDR3 contains 14 residues. The CDR3 loop is CARRGFSSYNEQFF. The CDR3 coding sequence is TGTGCCCGGCGGGGCTTTAGCTCCTACAATGAGCAGTTCTTC.

The chain carries TRBV5-5 and TRBJ2-2; D not resolved. The CDR3 sequence is 12 residues long. Germline V gene lookup returns CDR1 SGHKS and CDR2 YYEKEE (reference sequence). V was pared by 4 bases and J by 6 bases, with 7 bases between. CDR3 protein: CASSRSAGELFF. Here the CDR3 DNA reads TGTGCCAGCAGCCGGTCCGCCGGGGAGCTGTTTTTT. The complete variable domain, with remaining parts taken from reference TRBV5-5 and TRBJ2-2, reads DAGVTQSPTHLIKTRGQQVTLRCSPISGHKSVSWYQQVLGQGPQFIFQYYEKEERGRGNFPDRFSARQFPNYSSELNVNALLLGDSALYLCASSRSAGELFFGEGSRLTVL.

The chain carries TRBV29-1 and TRBJ1-4, with D possibly TRBD1 on 5 matching bases. The ends were cut back, 7 bases at V and 7 bases at J, with 19 bases in the middle. The CDR3 runs to 14 residues. Germline CDR1 and CDR2: SQVTM and ANQGSEA. The CDR3 is CSARPVHQGEKLFF. The CDR3 DNA is TGCAGCGCCAGACCCGTACATCAGGGTGAAAAACTGTTTTTT.

This clone came up a few times. The gene calls are TRBV6-4 and TRBJ1-1; TRBD1 matches 7 bases. CDR1 and CDR2 (germline): MRHNA, SNTAGT. V lost 5 bases and J lost 2; bases outside the gene matches: 5. The CDR3 consists of 14 residues. CDR3 residues: CASSPGQFNTEAFF. CDR3 DNA: TGTGCCAGCAGTCCGGGACAGTTCAACACTGAAGCTTTCTTT.

Concerning this clone itself: Additional DNA sequences in this sample encode the identical CDR3. This chain links TRBV10-3 with TRBJ1-5; TRBD1 aligns across 7 bases. Trimming at V came to 6 bases and at J to 4 bases, leaving 3 bases not matched to a gene. Germline V CDR1 and CDR2: ENHRY, SYGVKD. This CDR3 comprises 13 residues. The CDR3 region has the DNA TGTGCCATCAGGGGGGACAGTAATCAGCCCCAGCATTTT. Its translation: CAIRGDSNQPQHF.

The table lists this clone with a count of one. The V call is TRBV13, the J call TRBJ1-1; no clear D gene. Trimming removed 6 bases at V and 11 bases at J, with 13 bases between. Germline V gene lookup returns CDR1 PRHDT and CDR2 FYEKMQ (reference sequence). This CDR3 has 11 amino acids. The CDR3 is CASRSSQRAFF. The CDR3 DNA reads as TGTGCCAGCAGATCCAGCCAGAGGGCTTTCTTT.

CDR3 sequence: CASSFREGGPYNEQFF. The CDR3 DNA follows: TGTGCCAGCAGCTTCCGGGAGGGCGGGCCCTACAATGAGCAGTTCTTC. The chain couples TRBV9 to TRBJ2-1, with 8 bases lining up with TRBD2. With V trimmed by 4 bases and J by 2 bases, 8 bases remained unmatched. The CDR3 has 16 residues. CDR1 and CDR2 (germline): SGDLS, YYNGEE. The full variable domain, with the rest looked up from reference TRBV9 and TRBJ2-1, is DSGVTQTPKHLITATGQRVTLRCSPRSGDLSVYWYQQSLDQGLQFLIQYYNGEERAKGNILERFSAQQFPDLHSELNLSSLELGDSALYFCASSFREGGPYNEQFFGPGTRLTVL.

The V gene is TRBV11-3, the J gene TRBJ2-3; 10 nucleotides align to TRBD2. V lost 5 bases and J lost 0; bases outside the gene matches: 11. CDR3 size: 18 residues. Germline-derived CDR1 and CDR2 are SGHNT and YENEEA. CDR3 sequence: CASSLGTSDQESTDTQYF. CDR3 sequence (DNA): TGTGCCAGCAGCCTCGGGACTAGCGACCAAGAGAGCACAGATACGCAGTATTTT.

J is TRBJ1-1 and V is TRBV9, with 7 bases that match TRBD1. Germline V lookup: CDR1 SGDLS, CDR2 YYNGEE. The CDR3 has 13 residues. Trimming removed 0 bases from V and 6 bases from J; junction bases left unmatched: 2. Here the CDR3 reads CASSVGQGAEAFF. The CDR3 bases are TGTGCCAGCAGCGTAGGGCAGGGGGCTGAAGCTTTCTTT.

As DNA, the CDR3 is TGTGCCAGCAGCCCGGGACAGTCGACTGAAGCTTTCTTT. Translating gives CASSPGQSTEAFF. The chain uses TRBV5-4 and TRBJ1-1, with 7 bases identical to TRBD1. Per germline, CDR1 SGHNT and CDR2 YYREEE (reference sequence). This CDR3 has 13 residues. The trim removed 4 bases at V and 5 bases at J, leaving 5 bases unmatched.

The chain is built from TRBV6-1 and TRBJ2-7; D is undetermined. This CDR3 region has 13 residues. CDR1 and CDR2 from the germline V gene are MNHNS and SASEGT. V was shortened by 3 bases and J by 1 base, with 7 bases between the two germline ends. CDR3 region: CASSDAVSYEQYF. The CDR3 DNA follows: TGTGCCAGCAGTGACGCGGTATCCTACGAGCAGTACTTC.